Sequencing of this TCR beta chain was carried out in a study of PD-L1 blockade in urothelial cancer. Background on the study: Atezolizumab, begun by patients in the mid-2010s, was given at 1,200 mg intravenously every 3 weeks. Blood analysis occurred 3 weeks (second dose) and 6 weeks after treatment start.

The protocol was immunoSEQ multiplex PCR, while the TCRdb copy is restricted to in-frame clones and leaves out a portion. This table holds 45,000 to 55,000 clones, around 85% found once. The time point: peripheral blood 6 weeks after treatment start. Trimming shortened V by 7 bases and J by 0 bases, and 11 bases separated the two germline ends. The CDR3 has 14 residues. Per germline, CDR1 LNHDA and CDR2 SQIVND (reference sequence). The chain uses TRBV19 and TRBJ2-3; maybe TRBD1 (5 bases). Sequencing used PBMCs, obtained around atezolizumab (anti-PD-L1) treatment. The receptor comes from a man aged 50 to 59 with urothelial cancer. Written as DNA, the CDR3 is TGTGCCAGTAATGCAGGGCGGAGCACAGATACGCAGTATTTT. It is translated as CASNAGRSTDTQYF.